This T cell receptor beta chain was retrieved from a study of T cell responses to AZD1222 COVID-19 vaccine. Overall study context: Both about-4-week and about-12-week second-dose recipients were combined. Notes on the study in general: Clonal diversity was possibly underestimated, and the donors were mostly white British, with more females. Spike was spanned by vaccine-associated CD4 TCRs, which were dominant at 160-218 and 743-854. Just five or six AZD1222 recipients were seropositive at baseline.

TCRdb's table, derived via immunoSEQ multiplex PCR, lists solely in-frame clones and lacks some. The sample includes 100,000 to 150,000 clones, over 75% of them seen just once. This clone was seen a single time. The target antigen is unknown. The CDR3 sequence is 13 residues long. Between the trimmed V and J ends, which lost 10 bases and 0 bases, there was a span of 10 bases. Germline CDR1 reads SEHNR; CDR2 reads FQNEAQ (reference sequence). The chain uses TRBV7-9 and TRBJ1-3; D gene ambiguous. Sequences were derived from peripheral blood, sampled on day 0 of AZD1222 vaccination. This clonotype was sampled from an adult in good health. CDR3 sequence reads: CATQTVSGNTIYF. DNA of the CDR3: TGTGCCACCCAAACAGTCTCTGGAAACACCATATATTTT.